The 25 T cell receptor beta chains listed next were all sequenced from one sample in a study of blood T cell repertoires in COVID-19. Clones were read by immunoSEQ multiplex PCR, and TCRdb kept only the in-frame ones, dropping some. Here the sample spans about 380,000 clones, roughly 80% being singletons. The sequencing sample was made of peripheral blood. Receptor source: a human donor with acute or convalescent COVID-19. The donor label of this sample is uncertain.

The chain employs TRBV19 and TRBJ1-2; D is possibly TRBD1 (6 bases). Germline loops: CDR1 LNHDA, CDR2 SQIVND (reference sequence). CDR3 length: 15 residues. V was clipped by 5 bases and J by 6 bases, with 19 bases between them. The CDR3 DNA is TGTGCCAGTAGTTACGACAGGCACCGGTCGGATGGCTACACCTTC. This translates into CASSYDRHRSDGYTF.

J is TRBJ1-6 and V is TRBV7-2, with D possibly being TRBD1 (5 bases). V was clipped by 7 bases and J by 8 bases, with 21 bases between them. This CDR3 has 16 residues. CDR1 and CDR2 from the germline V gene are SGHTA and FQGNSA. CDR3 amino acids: CASKKAPQQGYSPLHF. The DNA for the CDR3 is TGTGCCAGCAAAAAAGCCCCCCAGCAGGGATATTCACCCCTCCACTTT.

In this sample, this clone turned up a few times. In nucleotides, the CDR3 is TGTGCCTGGGGGGGAACAGGCGTCACCGGGGAGCTGTTTTTT. It yields the protein CAWGGTGVTGELFF. The gene calls are TRBV30 and TRBJ2-2, with D perhaps given as TRBD1 or TRBD2 (5 bases each). Trimming left V 5 bases short and J 4 bases short, with 14 bases between. The CDR3 spans 14 residues. Germline-derived CDR1 and CDR2 are GTSNPN and SVGIG (reference sequence).

The CDR3 DNA sequence: TGTGCCAGCAGTGTCGACGGGAGGCGCTACGAGCAGTACTTC. This sequence encodes CASSVDGRRYEQYF. The V and J genes are TRBV2 and TRBJ2-7; TRBD2 matches 7 bases. Germline V gene sequence: CDR1 SNHLY, CDR2 FYNNEI. The CDR3 sequence is 14 residues long. The junction had 6 bases not matched to a gene; V was cut back by 4 bases and J by 3 bases.

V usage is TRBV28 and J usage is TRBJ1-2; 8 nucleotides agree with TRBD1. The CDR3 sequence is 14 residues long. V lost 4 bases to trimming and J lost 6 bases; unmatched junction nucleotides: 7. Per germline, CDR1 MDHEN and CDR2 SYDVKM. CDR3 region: CASSYQGAGDGYTF. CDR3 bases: TGTGCCAGCAGTTATCAGGGGGCGGGGGATGGCTACACCTTC.

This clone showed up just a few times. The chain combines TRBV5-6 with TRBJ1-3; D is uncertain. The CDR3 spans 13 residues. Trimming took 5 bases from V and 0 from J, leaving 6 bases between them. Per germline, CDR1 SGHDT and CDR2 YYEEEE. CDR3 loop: CASRLFSGNTIYF. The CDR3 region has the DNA TGTGCCAGCAGACTCTTCTCTGGAAACACCATATATTTT.

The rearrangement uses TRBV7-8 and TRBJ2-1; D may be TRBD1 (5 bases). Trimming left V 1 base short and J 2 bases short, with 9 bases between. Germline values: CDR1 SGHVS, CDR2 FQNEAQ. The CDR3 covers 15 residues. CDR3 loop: CASSLVRQPYNEQFF. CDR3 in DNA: TGTGCCAGCAGCTTAGTCCGACAGCCCTACAATGAGCAGTTCTTC.

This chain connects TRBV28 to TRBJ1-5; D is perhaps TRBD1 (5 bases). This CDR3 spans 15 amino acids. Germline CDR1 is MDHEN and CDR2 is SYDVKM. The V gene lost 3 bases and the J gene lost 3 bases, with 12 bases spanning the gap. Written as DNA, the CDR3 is TGTGCCAGCAGTTTTGTAGGGGCTACCAATCAGCCCCAGCATTTT. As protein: CASSFVGATNQPQHF. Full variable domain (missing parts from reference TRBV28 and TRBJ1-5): DVKVTQSSRYLVKRTGEKVFLECVQDMDHENMFWYRQDPGLGLRLIYFSYDVKMKEKGDIPEGYSVSREKKERFSLILESASTNQTSMYLCASSFVGATNQPQHFGDGTRLSIL.

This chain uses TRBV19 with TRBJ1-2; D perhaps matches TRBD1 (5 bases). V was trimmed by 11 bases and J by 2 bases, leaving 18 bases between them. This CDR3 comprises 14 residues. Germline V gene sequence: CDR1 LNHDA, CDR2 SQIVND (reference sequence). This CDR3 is CAAGPTRWNYGYTF. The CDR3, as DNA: TGTGCCGCGGGGCCCACCCGGTGGAACTATGGCTACACCTTC.

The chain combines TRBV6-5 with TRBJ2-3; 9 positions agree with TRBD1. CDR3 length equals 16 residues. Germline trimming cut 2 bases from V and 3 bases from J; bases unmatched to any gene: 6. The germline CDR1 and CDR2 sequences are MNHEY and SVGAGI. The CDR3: CASSYGGTGPTDTQYF. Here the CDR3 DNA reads TGTGCCAGCAGTTACGGCGGGACAGGGCCGACAGATACGCAGTATTTT.

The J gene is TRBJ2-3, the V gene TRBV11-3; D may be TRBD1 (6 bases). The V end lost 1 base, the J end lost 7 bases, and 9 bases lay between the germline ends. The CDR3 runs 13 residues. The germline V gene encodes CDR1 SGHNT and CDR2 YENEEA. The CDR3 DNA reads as TGTGCCAGCAGCTTAGGGGGGACAAATACGCAGTATTTT. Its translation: CASSLGGTNTQYF.

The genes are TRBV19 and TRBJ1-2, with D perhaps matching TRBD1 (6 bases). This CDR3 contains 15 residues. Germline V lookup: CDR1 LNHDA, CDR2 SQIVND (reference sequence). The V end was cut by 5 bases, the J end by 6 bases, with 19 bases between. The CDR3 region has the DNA TGTGCCAGTAGTGTGTTGGGGGCGCGGATCGATGGCTACACCTTC. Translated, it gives CASSVLGARIDGYTF.

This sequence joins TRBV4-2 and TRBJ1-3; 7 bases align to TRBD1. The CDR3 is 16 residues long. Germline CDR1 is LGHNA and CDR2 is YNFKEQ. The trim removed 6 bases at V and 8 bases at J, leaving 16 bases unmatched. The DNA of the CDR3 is TGTGCCAGCAGACAAACTGGCGGAGGGGGCCGAGACACCATATATTTT. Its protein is CASRQTGGGGRDTIYF.

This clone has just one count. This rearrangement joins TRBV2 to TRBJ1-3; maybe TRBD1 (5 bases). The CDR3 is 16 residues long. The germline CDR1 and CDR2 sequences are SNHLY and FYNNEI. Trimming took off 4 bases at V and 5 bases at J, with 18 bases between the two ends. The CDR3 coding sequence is TGTGCCAGCAGTGGAGGAGGGGACCCTGGCCGAAACACCATATATTTT. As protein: CASSGGGDPGRNTIYF.

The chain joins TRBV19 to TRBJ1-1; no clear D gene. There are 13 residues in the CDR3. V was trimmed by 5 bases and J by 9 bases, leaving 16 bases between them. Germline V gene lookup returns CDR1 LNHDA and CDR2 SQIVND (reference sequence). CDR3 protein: CASSPLGQVQAFF. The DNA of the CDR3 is TGTGCCAGTAGTCCCCTCGGCCAGGTTCAAGCTTTCTTT.

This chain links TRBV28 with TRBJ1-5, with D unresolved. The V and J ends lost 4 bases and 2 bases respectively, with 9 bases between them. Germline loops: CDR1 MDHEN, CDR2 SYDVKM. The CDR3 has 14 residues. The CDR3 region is CASSSDFGNQPQHF. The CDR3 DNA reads TGTGCCAGCAGTTCAGATTTCGGCAATCAGCCCCAGCATTTT.

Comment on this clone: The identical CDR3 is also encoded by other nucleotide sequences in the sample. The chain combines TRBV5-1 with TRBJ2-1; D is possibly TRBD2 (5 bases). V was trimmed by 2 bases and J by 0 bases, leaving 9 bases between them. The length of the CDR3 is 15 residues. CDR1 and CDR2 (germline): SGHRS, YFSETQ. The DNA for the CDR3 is TGCGCCAGCAGCTTTGGAGGAAGCTCCTACAATGAGCAGTTCTTC. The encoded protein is CASSFGGSSYNEQFF.

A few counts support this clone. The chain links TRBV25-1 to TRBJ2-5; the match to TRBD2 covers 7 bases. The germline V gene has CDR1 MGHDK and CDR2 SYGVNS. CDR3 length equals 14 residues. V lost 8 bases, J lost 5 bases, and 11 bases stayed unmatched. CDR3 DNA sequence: TGTGCCAGCCGATATAGCGGGTCCTGGGAGACCCAGTACTTC. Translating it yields CASRYSGSWETQYF.

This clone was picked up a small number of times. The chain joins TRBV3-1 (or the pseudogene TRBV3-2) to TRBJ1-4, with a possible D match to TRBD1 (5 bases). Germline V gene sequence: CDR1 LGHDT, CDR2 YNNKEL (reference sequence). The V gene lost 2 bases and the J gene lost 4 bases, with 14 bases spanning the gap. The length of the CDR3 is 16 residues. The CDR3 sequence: CASSQFHGQGNEKLFF. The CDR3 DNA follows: TGTGCCAGCAGCCAATTCCATGGCCAGGGTAATGAAAAACTGTTTTTT.

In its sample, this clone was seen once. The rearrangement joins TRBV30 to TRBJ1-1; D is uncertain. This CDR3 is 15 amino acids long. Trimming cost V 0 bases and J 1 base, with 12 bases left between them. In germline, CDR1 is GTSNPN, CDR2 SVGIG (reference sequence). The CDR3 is CAWSVQKFKNTEAFF. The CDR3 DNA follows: TGTGCCTGGAGTGTACAGAAGTTTAAGAACACTGAAGCTTTCTTT.

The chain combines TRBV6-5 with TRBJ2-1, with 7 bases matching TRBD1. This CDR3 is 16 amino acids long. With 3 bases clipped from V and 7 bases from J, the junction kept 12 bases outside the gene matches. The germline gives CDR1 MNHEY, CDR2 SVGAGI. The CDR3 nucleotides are TGTGCCAGCAGTTATTCAGGGGGACCCGTGGGGAATGAGCAGTTCTTC. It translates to CASSYSGGPVGNEQFF.

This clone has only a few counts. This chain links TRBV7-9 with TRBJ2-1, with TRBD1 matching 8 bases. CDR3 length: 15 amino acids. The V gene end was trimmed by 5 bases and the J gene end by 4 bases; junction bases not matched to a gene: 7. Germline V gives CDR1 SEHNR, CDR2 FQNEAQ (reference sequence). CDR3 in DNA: TGTGCCAGCAGCCACCGGGACAGGAGTTACAATGAGCAGTTCTTC. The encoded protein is CASSHRDRSYNEQFF.

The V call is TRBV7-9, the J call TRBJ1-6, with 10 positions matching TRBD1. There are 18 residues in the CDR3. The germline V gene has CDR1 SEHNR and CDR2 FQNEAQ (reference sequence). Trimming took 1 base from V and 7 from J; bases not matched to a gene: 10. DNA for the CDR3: TGTGCCAGCAGCTTAGAAGGACAGGGGGTCGCCGGGAATTCACCCCTCCACTTT. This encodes CASSLEGQGVAGNSPLHF.

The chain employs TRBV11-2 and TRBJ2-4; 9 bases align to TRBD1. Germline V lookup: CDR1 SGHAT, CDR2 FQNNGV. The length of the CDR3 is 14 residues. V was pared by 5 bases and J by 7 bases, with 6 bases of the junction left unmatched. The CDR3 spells CASSPGTGYNIQYF. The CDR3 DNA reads TGTGCCAGCAGCCCCGGGACAGGGTACAACATTCAGTACTTC. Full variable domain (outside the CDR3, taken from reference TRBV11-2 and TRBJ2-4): EAGVAQSPRYKIIEKRQSVAFWCNPISGHATLYWYQQILGQGPKLLIQFQNNGVVDDSQLPKDRFSAERLKGVDSTLKIQPAKLEDSAVYLCASSPGTGYNIQYFGAGTRLSVL.

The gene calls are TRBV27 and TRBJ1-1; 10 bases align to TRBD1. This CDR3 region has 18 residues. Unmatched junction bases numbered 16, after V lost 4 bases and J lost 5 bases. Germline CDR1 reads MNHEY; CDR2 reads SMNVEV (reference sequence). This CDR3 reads CASSSRTFRQGAFTEAFF. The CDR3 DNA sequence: TGTGCCAGCAGTTCAAGAACTTTCCGACAGGGGGCATTTACTGAAGCTTTCTTT.